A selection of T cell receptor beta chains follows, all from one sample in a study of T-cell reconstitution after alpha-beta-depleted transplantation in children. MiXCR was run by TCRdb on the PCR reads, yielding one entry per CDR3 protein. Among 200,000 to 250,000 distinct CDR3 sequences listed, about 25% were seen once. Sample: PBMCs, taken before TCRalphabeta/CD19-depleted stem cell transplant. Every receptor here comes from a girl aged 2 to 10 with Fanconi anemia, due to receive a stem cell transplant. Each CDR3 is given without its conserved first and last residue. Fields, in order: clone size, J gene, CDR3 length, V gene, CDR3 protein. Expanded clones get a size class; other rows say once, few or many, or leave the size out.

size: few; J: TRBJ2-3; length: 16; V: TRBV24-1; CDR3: ATSDLRVLGAGTDTQY
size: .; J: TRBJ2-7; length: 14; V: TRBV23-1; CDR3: ASSLRTGEFSYEQY
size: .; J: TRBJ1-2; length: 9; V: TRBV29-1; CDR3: SATGTYGYT
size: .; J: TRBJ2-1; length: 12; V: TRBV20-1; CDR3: SARPHKPYNEQF
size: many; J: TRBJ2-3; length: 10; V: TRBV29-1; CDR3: SVNDPTDTQY
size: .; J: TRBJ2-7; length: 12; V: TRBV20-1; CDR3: SAPMDHPSYEQY
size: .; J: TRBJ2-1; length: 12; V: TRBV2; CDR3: ASSETTAYNEQF
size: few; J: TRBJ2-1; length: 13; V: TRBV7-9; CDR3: ASLQTSGRDHEQF
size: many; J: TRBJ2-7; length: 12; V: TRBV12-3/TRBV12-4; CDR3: ASSLFHEGQEQY
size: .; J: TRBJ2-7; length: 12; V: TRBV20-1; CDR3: SAHNGQPSYEQY
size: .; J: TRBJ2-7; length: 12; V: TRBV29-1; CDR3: SVVEQGTSYEQY
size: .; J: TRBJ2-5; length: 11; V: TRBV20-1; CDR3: SASAQDQETQY
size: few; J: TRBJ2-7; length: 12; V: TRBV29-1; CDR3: SVEDSGATYEQY
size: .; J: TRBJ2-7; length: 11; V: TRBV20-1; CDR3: SALTSGRYEQY
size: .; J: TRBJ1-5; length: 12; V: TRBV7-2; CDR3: ASSLAPPDLAQH
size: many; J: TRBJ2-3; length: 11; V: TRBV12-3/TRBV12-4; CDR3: ASSPFLADTQY
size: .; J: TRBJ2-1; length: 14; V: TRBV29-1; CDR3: SVERGTGTGGNEQF
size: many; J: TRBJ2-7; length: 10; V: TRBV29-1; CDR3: SVEDSDYEQY
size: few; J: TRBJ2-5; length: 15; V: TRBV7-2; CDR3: ASIPGLAVGERETQY
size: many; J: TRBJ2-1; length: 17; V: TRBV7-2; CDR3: ASSLWSGTGRPRHNEQF
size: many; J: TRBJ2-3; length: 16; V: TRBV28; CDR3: ASSFLTSGQGLTDTQY
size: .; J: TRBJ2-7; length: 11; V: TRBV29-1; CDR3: SVEALQGNEQY
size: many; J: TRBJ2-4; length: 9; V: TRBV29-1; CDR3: SASIGNIQY
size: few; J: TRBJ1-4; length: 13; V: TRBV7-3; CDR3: ASSLTGGRNEKLF
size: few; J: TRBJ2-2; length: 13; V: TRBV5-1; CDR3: ASSFRLSGDGELF
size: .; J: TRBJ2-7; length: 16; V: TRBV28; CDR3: ASSSNYMGGGFNHEQY
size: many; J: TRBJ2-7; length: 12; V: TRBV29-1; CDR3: SVDSGQGITEQY